The 7 T cell receptor beta chains reported below all come from one sample, sequenced in a study of cytomegalovirus exposure and HLA in healthy donors. The PCR employed 60 Vbeta primers together with 13 Jbeta primers. Produced via immunoSEQ multiplex PCR; TCRdb's table is partial and in-frame only. The sample lists more than 85,000 clones; around 74% were seen once. Source material: PBMCs. Receptors originate from a male donor in good health and CMV-seropositive.

The chain combines TRBV5-1 with TRBJ2-1, with D perhaps matching TRBD2 (5 bases). CDR1 is SGHRS, CDR2 YFSETQ, per germline. V was trimmed by 4 bases and J by 2 bases, leaving 19 bases between them. There are 17 residues in the CDR3. Here the CDR3 reads CASSPGLNLDTYNEQFF. The DNA for the CDR3 is TGCGCCAGCAGCCCAGGACTGAACCTGGATACCTACAATGAGCAGTTCTTC.

This chain connects TRBV6-4 to TRBJ2-3, with D tentatively TRBD2 (5 bases). V was pared by 3 bases and J by 5 bases, with 15 bases between. Germline CDR1 reads MRHNA; CDR2 reads SNTAGT. This CDR3 contains 15 residues. The CDR3 DNA sequence: TGTGCCAGCAGTGATAATGGGCTAGCCGGAGATACGCAGTATTTT. This codes for CASSDNGLAGDTQYF.

Worth noting for this clone: This same CDR3 is encoded by further DNA sequences in the sample. The chain couples TRBV5-4 to TRBJ1-4, with 10 positions matching TRBD1. The CDR3 consists of 16 residues. In germline, CDR1 is SGHNT, CDR2 YYREEE (reference sequence). V was pared by 3 bases and J by 0 bases, with 2 bases of the junction left unmatched. Here the CDR3 reads CASSWGTGATNEKLFF. DNA for the CDR3: TGTGCCAGCAGCTGGGGGACAGGGGCAACTAATGAAAAACTGTTTTTT.

The rearrangement joins TRBV6-5 to TRBJ1-2, with 10 nucleotides matching TRBD1. V was clipped by 6 bases and J by 8 bases; unmatched bases: 6. Germline V CDR1 and CDR2: MNHEY, SVGAGI. The CDR3 is 13 amino acids. This CDR3 reads CASSPGQGRGYTF. The CDR3 DNA is TGTGCCAGCAGCCCGGGACAGGGGAGAGGCTACACCTTC.

The rearrangement joins TRBV12-5 to TRBJ2-6; D not resolved. V was shortened by 6 bases and J by 4 bases, with 7 bases between the two germline ends. CDR3 size: 13 residues. Germline CDR1 reads LGHNT; CDR2 reads FRNRAP. The chain's CDR3 is CASGNSGANVLTF. The CDR3 DNA reads as TGTGCTAGTGGGAACTCCGGGGCCAACGTCCTGACTTTC.

As regards this clone: One junction end disagrees with the germline gene, perhaps due to a read error. This chain links TRBV18 with TRBJ2-7, with a possible D match to TRBD2 (6 bases). Germline V CDR1 and CDR2: KGHSH, LQKENI. The CDR3 is 15 residues long. In DNA, the CDR3 is TGTGCCGGCTCACCAAGGGACTTTAGTTCCGGAGAGCAGTACTTC. Amino acid sequence: CAGSPRDFSSGEQYF.

J is TRBJ1-1 and V is TRBV10-3; 7 bases line up with TRBD1. The CDR3 is 14 amino acids. The germline gives CDR1 ENHRY, CDR2 SYGVKD. After removal of 6 bases from V and 1 base from J, the junction contained 5 bases not matched to a gene. The CDR3 bases are TGTGCCATCAGCCTGGGACAGCAGAACACTGAAGCTTTCTTT. As protein: CAISLGQQNTEAFF.